Each of the 11 T cell receptor beta chains below was sequenced from the same sample in a study of T cells in Graves' hyperthyroidism and ophthalmopathy. RNA transcripts served as the template for amplifying TCR beta CDR3 regions. HTBI primers were the set used in a first-round RT-PCR of the TCR CDR3. TCRdb reprocessed the multiplex PCR reads via MiXCR and lists one record per CDR3 protein. The sample includes 550,000 to 800,000 distinct CDR3 sequences, about 18% of them seen just once. What was sequenced was blood. The source is a man aged 50 or older with Graves' hyperthyroidism.

This clonotype was seen repeatedly, ten times or more. V is TRBV28 and J is TRBJ2-1; D gene uncertain. This CDR3 region has 15 residues. Germline-derived CDR1 and CDR2 are MDHEN and SYDVKM. V dropped 3 bases and J dropped 5 bases, with 14 bases sitting between them. The chain's CDR3 is CASSFLPGSHNEQFF. In DNA form, the CDR3 reads TGTGCCAGCAGTTTTCTGCCGGGCTCGCACAATGAGCAGTTCTTC.

This rearrangement joins TRBV6-1 to TRBJ1-6, with 8 bases fitting TRBD1. Germline CDR1 and CDR2: MNHNS and SASEGT. V dropped 6 bases and J dropped 9; count of bases not matched to a gene: 10. CDR3 length equals 15 residues. The DNA of the CDR3 is TGTGCCAGCAGACTCAAAGGACAGGGTAGTTCACCCCTCCACTTT. As protein: CASRLKGQGSSPLHF.

Concerning this clonotype itself: Just one base apart from a much larger clone, this may be a read error. The chain employs TRBV29-1 and TRBJ2-1, with 9 nucleotides matching TRBD2. Germline values: CDR1 SQVTM, CDR2 ANQGSEA. This CDR3 region has 14 residues. V gave up 3 bases and J gave up 7 bases; unmatched junction bases: 7. CDR3 bases: TGCAGCGTTGACCGTAGCGGGAGTTTAAATGAGCAGTTCTTC. Protein sequence: CSVDRSGSLNEQFF.

The chain has TRBV6-9 and TRBJ2-7; D gene ambiguous. CDR1 and CDR2 (germline): MNHGY, SVAAGI. This CDR3 spans 13 amino acids. The V end lost 3 bases, the J end lost 3 bases, and 9 bases lay between the germline ends. CDR3 region: CASSYGSIYEQYF. The CDR3, as DNA: TGTGCCAGCAGTTACGGGTCTATCTACGAGCAGTACTTC.

This clonotype was seen at least ten times. This chain links TRBV12-3 or TRBV12-4 with TRBJ1-1; 9 bases are shared with TRBD1. V lost 10 bases to trimming and J lost 5 bases; unmatched junction nucleotides: 8. This CDR3 is 13 amino acids long. This chain's CDR3 is CAIRDRESTEAFF. The CDR3 nucleotides read TGTGCCATCCGGGACAGGGAGTCTACTGAAGCTTTCTTT.

This clonotype came up a few times. The genes are TRBV6-1 and TRBJ2-7; a weak D match, TRBD1 (5 bases). The CDR3 has 13 residues. The germline V and J ends were trimmed by 6 bases and 7 bases, with 16 bases remaining between them. Germline V lookup: CDR1 MNHNS, CDR2 SASEGT. CDR3 sequence: CASSHGPYREQYF. CDR3 in DNA: TGTGCCAGCAGCCACGGGCCCTACAGGGAGCAGTACTTC.

With respect to this clonotype: This may arise from a read error, as a much more abundant clone is one base away. The gene calls are TRBV13 and TRBJ2-7; TRBD2 agrees at 10 bases. Germline loops: CDR1 PRHDT, CDR2 FYEKMQ (reference sequence). CDR3 length: 15 amino acids. The trim removed 3 bases at V and 5 bases at J, leaving 7 bases unmatched. CDR3 loop: CASSFRLAGANEQYF. CDR3 nucleotides: TGTGCCAGCAGCTTCCGGCTAGCGGGAGCGAACGAGCAGTACTTC.

V gene TRBV7-3 combines with J gene TRBJ2-1; 7 bases map to TRBD2. J gave up 0 bases and V 0 bases, and 2 bases lay outside the gene matches. This CDR3 has 16 residues. Germline CDR1 reads SGHTA; CDR2 reads FQGTGA. CDR3 amino acids: CASSLTRGSSYNEQFF. CDR3 DNA: TGTGCCAGCAGCTTAACACGCGGGAGCTCCTACAATGAGCAGTTCTTC. The full variable domain, rest sourced from reference TRBV7-3 and TRBJ2-1, is GAGVSQTPSNKVTEKGKYVELRCDPISGHTALYWYRQSLGQGPEFLIYFQGTGAADDSGLPNDRFFAVRPEGSVSTLKIQRTERGDSAVYLCASSLTRGSSYNEQFFGPGTRLTVL.

In its sample, this clonotype was seen many times. V gene TRBV6-1 combines with J gene TRBJ1-4; D remains unclear. Germline V gene data show CDR1 as MNHNS and CDR2 as SASEGT. This CDR3 spans 15 amino acids. V was shortened by 9 bases and J by 0 bases, with 14 bases between the two germline ends. CDR3 loop: CASKRTAATNEKLFF. The CDR3 nucleotides read TGTGCCAGTAAACGGACGGCGGCAACTAATGAAAAACTGTTTTTT.

This clonotype was observed many times. The chain combines TRBV20-1 with TRBJ2-3, with a possible D match to TRBD2 (5 bases). Trimming took off 5 bases at V and 10 bases at J, with 13 bases between the two ends. Germline V gives CDR1 DFQATT, CDR2 SNEGSKA (reference sequence). CDR3 length: 11 amino acids. The CDR3 DNA sequence: TGCAGTGCTTACGACTCGAGGGCGCAGTATTTT. It codes for CSAYDSRAQYF.

This clonotype was picked up many times. The rearrangement uses TRBV27 and TRBJ2-7; maybe TRBD1 (7 bases). The germline V gene has CDR1 MNHEY and CDR2 SMNVEV (reference sequence). The CDR3 has 14 amino acids. Between the trimmed V and J ends, which lost 4 bases and 4 bases, there was a span of 14 bases. CDR3 residues: CASSSSAGGYEQYF. CDR3 DNA sequence: TGTGCCAGCAGTTCCTCGGCAGGGGGGTACGAGCAGTACTTC.